These 20 T cell receptor beta chains originate from one sample sequenced in a study of control samples from healthy donors and cancer patients. Repertoires were generated with immunoSEQ multiplex PCR, while TCRdb's copy carries only in-frame clones and drops some. The sample yields some 160,000 clones, about 89% seen once. Sequenced: blood. The origin of the receptors is a man in his thirties or forties in good health.

The gene calls are TRBV18 and TRBJ2-7, with TRBD2 identical over 11 bases. This CDR3 is 15 amino acids long. The V and J ends lost 3 bases and 3 bases, in that order; junction bases with no gene match: 4. CDR1 KGHSH and CDR2 LQKENI come from the germline V gene. CDR3 nucleotides: TGTGCCAGCTCACCCACTAGCGGGAGTCTCTACGAGCAGTACTTC. Translated: CASSPTSGSLYEQYF.

The chain couples TRBV6-6 to TRBJ2-3, with a tentative D call TRBD1 (5 bases). CDR1 MNHNY and CDR2 SVGAGI come from the germline V gene (reference sequence). Trimming took off 5 bases at V and 2 bases at J, with 14 bases between the two ends. The CDR3 is 15 residues long. The CDR3 nucleotides are TGTGCCAGCAGTGACCCGGACAACCCCACAGATACGCAGTATTTT. The encoded protein is CASSDPDNPTDTQYF.

V is TRBV27 and J is TRBJ2-7; D is possibly TRBD1 or TRBD2 (5 bases each). Per germline, CDR1 MNHEY and CDR2 SMNVEV (reference sequence). The CDR3 is 13 residues long. The ends were cut back, 6 bases at V and 0 bases at J, with 9 bases in the middle. The CDR3 nucleotides read TGTGCCAGCAGAGGGACGGGCTCCTACGAGCAGTACTTC. It encodes CASRGTGSYEQYF.

This chain uses TRBV5-5 with TRBJ2-1; 9 bases align to TRBD2. The trim removed 0 bases at V and 1 base at J, leaving 2 bases unmatched. This CDR3 is 16 amino acids long. The V gene's germline CDR1 is SGHKS and CDR2 YYEKEE (reference sequence). CDR3 region: CASSLGLAASYNEQFF. The CDR3, as DNA: TGTGCCAGCAGCTTGGGACTAGCGGCTTCCTACAATGAGCAGTTCTTC. The variable domain in full, with the rest retrieved from reference TRBV5-5 and TRBJ2-1, is DAGVTQSPTHLIKTRGQQVTLRCSPISGHKSVSWYQQVLGQGPQFIFQYYEKEERGRGNFPDRFSARQFPNYSSELNVNALLLGDSALYLCASSLGLAASYNEQFFGPGTRLTVL.

The rearrangement joins TRBV18 to TRBJ1-1; D is unclear. The V gene lost 5 bases and the J gene lost 1 base, with 8 bases spanning the gap. CDR1 and CDR2 from the germline V gene are KGHSH and LQKENI. The CDR3 is 13 amino acids. The CDR3 bases are TGTGCCAGCTCAAAAGACTGGAACACTGAAGCTTTCTTT. Translation gives CASSKDWNTEAFF.

This sequence joins TRBV9 and TRBJ1-4; D is unclear. This CDR3 has 15 amino acids. Germline-derived CDR1 and CDR2 are SGDLS and YYNGEE. Trimming took 5 bases from V and 7 from J, leaving 18 bases between them. In DNA form, the CDR3 reads TGTGCCAGCAGTCGTGAGGGTGGTCTGGGTGAAAAACTGTTTTTT. It codes for CASSREGGLGEKLFF.

This rearrangement joins TRBV5-8 to TRBJ2-1, with 11 positions matching TRBD2. The germline gives CDR1 SGHTS, CDR2 YDEGEE. The CDR3 spans 15 residues. J was trimmed by 4 bases and V by 4 bases; bases with no gene match: 4. CDR3 residues: CASSEGLADYNEQFF. The CDR3 region has the DNA TGTGCCAGCAGCGAGGGACTAGCGGATTACAATGAGCAGTTCTTC.

The chain is built from TRBV15 and TRBJ2-3, with 7 positions matching TRBD2. V shed 3 bases and J 9 bases; nucleotides not matched to a gene: 6. The germline CDR1 and CDR2 sequences are LNHNV and YYDKDF (reference sequence). The CDR3 extends over 13 amino acids. This CDR3 reads CATSRGLPNTQYF. The DNA of the CDR3 is TGTGCCACCAGCAGGGGACTACCAAACACGCAGTATTTT.

The V gene is TRBV19, the J gene TRBJ2-1; 13 bases fit TRBD2. Germline V gives CDR1 LNHDA, CDR2 SQIVND (reference sequence). The CDR3 covers 17 residues. Trimming took 10 bases from V and 6 from J; bases not matched to a gene: 15. The CDR3 loop reads CATPPRTSGSFSNEQFF. In DNA, the CDR3 is TGTGCCACCCCCCCGAGGACTAGCGGGAGCTTTTCCAATGAGCAGTTCTTC.

This chain connects TRBV30 to TRBJ2-2; D perhaps matches TRBD2 (6 bases). This CDR3 contains 15 residues. The V end was cut by 4 bases, the J end by 3 bases, with 15 bases between. Germline V gene lookup returns CDR1 GTSNPN and CDR2 SVGIG (reference sequence). The CDR3 DNA sequence: TGTGCCTGGATTCGGCGGGACTTACACACCGGGGAGCTGTTTTTT. Translated, it gives CAWIRRDLHTGELFF.

This rearrangement joins TRBV11-3 to TRBJ2-7; possible D gene TRBD2, 6 bases. The germline gives CDR1 SGHNT, CDR2 YENEEA. This CDR3 has 12 residues. Deletions cut 3 bases from V and 6 bases from J, with 9 bases between. CDR3 residues: CASSFLGGEQYF. The DNA for the CDR3 is TGTGCCAGCAGCTTTTTGGGAGGCGAGCAGTACTTC.

This clone has just one count. The chain joins TRBV27 to TRBJ2-3; TRBD2 is a possible D gene (6 bases). CDR3 length equals 15 residues. Germline lookup yields CDR1 MNHEY and CDR2 SMNVEV (reference sequence). Trimming took off 6 bases at V and 2 bases at J, with 15 bases between the two ends. The CDR3 DNA reads as TGTGCCAGCAGCCGGGGTATAGCGGACACAGATACGCAGTATTTT. Amino acid sequence: CASSRGIADTDTQYF.

The chain has TRBV7-6 and TRBJ2-1; D gene ambiguous. Germline-derived CDR1 and CDR2 are SGHVS and FNYEAQ. The CDR3 is 16 amino acids. The germline V and J ends were trimmed by 1 base and 0 bases, with 10 bases remaining between them. The CDR3 DNA reads TGTGCCAGCAGCTTAGGGGTTGGGGTCTCCTACAATGAGCAGTTCTTC. Residues: CASSLGVGVSYNEQFF. The whole variable domain, filled in from reference TRBV7-6 and TRBJ2-1, reads GAGVSQSPRYKVTKRGQDVALRCDPISGHVSLYWYRQALGQGPEFLTYFNYEAQQDKSGLPNDRFSAERPEGSISTLTIQRTEQRDSAMYRCASSLGVGVSYNEQFFGPGTRLTVL.

This clone appeared once. V and J are TRBV18 and TRBJ1-6; TRBD1 aligns across 7 bases. Per the germline V gene, CDR1 is KGHSH and CDR2 is LQKENI. V lost 3 bases, J lost 2 bases, and 4 bases stayed unmatched. This CDR3 is 16 amino acids long. CDR3 DNA sequence: TGTGCCAGCTCACCTACAGGGGACGCCTATAATTCACCCCTCCACTTT. Protein: CASSPTGDAYNSPLHF.

DNA of the CDR3: TGCGCCAGCAGCCAAGATAATGGTAGAGTCTTTAGGGGGCAGGGCTACGAGCAGTACTTC. Protein: CASSQDNGRVFRGQGYEQYF. V usage is TRBV4-1 and J usage is TRBJ2-7, with TRBD1 matching 7 bases. In germline, CDR1 is MGHRA, CDR2 YSYEKL. With V trimmed by 0 bases and J by 3 bases, 20 bases remained unmatched. The CDR3 runs to 20 residues.

The V and J genes are TRBV19 and TRBJ2-6; D is possibly TRBD1 (5 bases). Germline-derived CDR1 and CDR2 are LNHDA and SQIVND (reference sequence). The CDR3 has 19 amino acids. Trimming removed 1 base from V and 2 bases from J, with 18 bases in between. CDR3 region: CASSIAVLGKGPGANVLTF. The CDR3 DNA follows: TGTGCCAGTAGTATAGCAGTTTTGGGAAAGGGGCCTGGGGCCAACGTCCTGACTTTC.

This chain connects TRBV7-8 to TRBJ2-2; a possible D gene is TRBD1 (6 bases). The CDR3 contains 18 residues. V lost 5 bases and J 1 base, leaving 20 bases between the germline ends. Germline assignment: CDR1 SGHVS and CDR2 FQNEAQ. CDR3 loop: CASSTPSKGHLNTGELFF. The CDR3 region has the DNA TGTGCCAGCAGCACGCCATCCAAGGGACATCTGAACACCGGGGAGCTGTTTTTT.

Here the CDR3 DNA reads TGTGCCAGCTCAGACGCGTTTCGGGGGGGCATGACTGAAGCTTTCTTT. Its protein product is CASSDAFRGGMTEAFF. The chain is built from TRBV18 and TRBJ1-1; maybe TRBD1 (6 bases). The length of the CDR3 is 16 residues. Germline assignment: CDR1 KGHSH and CDR2 LQKENI. Trimming took 5 bases from V and 5 from J, leaving 21 bases between them.

The rearrangement joins TRBV6-5 to TRBJ2-7; either TRBD1 or TRBD2 may supply D (6 bases each). This CDR3 is built from 14 residues. Germline CDR1 and CDR2: MNHEY and SVGAGI. Trimming removed 6 bases from V and 4 bases from J, with 16 bases in between. The CDR3 region is CASSLHPGAYEQYF. The CDR3 DNA follows: TGTGCCAGCAGCCTCCACCCGGGGGCTTACGAGCAGTACTTC.

The rearrangement uses TRBV27 and TRBJ2-2; D remains ambiguous. The V end was cut by 6 bases, the J end by 1 base, with 9 bases between. Germline CDR1 MNHEY, CDR2 SMNVEV (reference sequence). The CDR3 spans 14 residues. Here the CDR3 reads CASSPWRNTGELFF. The CDR3 DNA follows: TGTGCCAGCAGCCCCTGGAGGAACACCGGGGAGCTGTTTTTT.